A single sample gave rise to the 17 T cell receptor beta chains below, sequenced in a study of T-cell memory formation after mild COVID-19 (dated by TCRdb to about 2021). Library preparation employed 5' RACE. Sequencing was carried out with an Illumina NovaSeq 6000. TCRdb's own reprocessing of the public reads used fastp at Q25 and MiXCR and kept productive beta chains. Rows are combined by CDR3 protein, so each entry shows the most common genes and DNA. The table for this sample lists 200,000 to 250,000 distinct CDR3 sequences; around 27% of them were counted only once. Together, the top ten hold approximately 10% of the sample. Sequencing input: PBMCs or a T cell subset sorted from them (not recorded which). All receptors come from an adult woman who had mild COVID-19 (a few samples of this study predate the infection). The sample titles of this study are shuffled in the database, so cell type and time point are left out; the donor was told from shared clones.

This clonotype occurred a few times. The chain uses TRBV24-1 and TRBJ2-5; D not certain. The V end lost 7 bases, the J end lost 7 bases, and 15 bases lay between the germline ends. This CDR3 region has 13 residues. Per germline, CDR1 KGHDR and CDR2 SFDVKD. CDR3 nucleotides: TGTGCCACCAGCCTTAGTGGGGTGGGGACCCAGTACTTC. This codes for CATSLSGVGTQYF.

The CDR3 protein is CASSPIERLPLLFF. The CDR3 DNA sequence: TGTGCCAGCAGCCCCATTGAACGACTACCTCTGCTGTTTTTT. The rearrangement links TRBV11-2 to TRBJ2-2; TRBD2 might be the D (5 bases). CDR1 is SGHAT, CDR2 FQNNGV, per germline. The CDR3 has 14 amino acids. V gave up 5 bases and J gave up 13 bases, with 20 bases separating them. Drawing the rest from reference TRBV11-2 and TRBJ2-2, the complete variable domain is EAGVAQSPRYKIIEKRQSVAFWCNPISGHATLYWYQQILGQGPKLLIQFQNNGVVDDSQLPKDRFSAERLKGVDSTLKIQPAKLEDSAVYLCASSPIERLPLLFFGEGSRLTVL.

The V call is TRBV15, the J call TRBJ2-1; 9 bases are a match to TRBD2. Germline V gene data show CDR1 as LNHNV and CDR2 as YYDKDF (reference sequence). The CDR3 runs to 16 residues. V was clipped by 5 bases and J by 4 bases; unmatched bases: 9. The CDR3 DNA follows: TGTGCCACCAGCTCGCCCGGGACTAGCTCTTACAATGAGCAGTTCTTC. Translating it yields CATSSPGTSSYNEQFF.

This chain links TRBV5-1 with TRBJ2-7; 12 positions match TRBD1. Germline V CDR1 and CDR2: SGHRS, YFSETQ. After removal of 4 bases from V and 6 bases from J, the junction contained 8 bases not matched to a gene. The CDR3 runs 15 residues. The CDR3 sequence: CASSPEGQGAREQYF. Written as DNA, the CDR3 is TGCGCCAGCAGCCCCGAGGGACAGGGGGCACGCGAGCAGTACTTC.

This clonotype has more than one count but fewer than ten. The chain joins TRBV6-6 to TRBJ2-3, with no clear D. The CDR3 has 16 residues. The germline V gene has CDR1 MNHNY and CDR2 SVGAGI (reference sequence). V lost 2 bases and J lost 1, with 13 bases in between. CDR3 nucleotide sequence: TGTGCCAGCAGTTACGATGCGGTTACGGGCACAGATACGCAGTATTTT. It codes for CASSYDAVTGTDTQYF.

V and J are TRBV7-2 and TRBJ2-4, with D hard to call. Germline lookup yields CDR1 SGHTA and CDR2 FQGNSA. Trimming shortened V by 2 bases and J by 8 bases, and 13 bases separated the two germline ends. CDR3 size: 14 residues. This CDR3 is CASSLRRAGDIQYF. DNA of the CDR3: TGTGCCAGCAGCTTACGAAGGGCTGGAGACATTCAGTACTTC.

This clonotype has more than one count but fewer than ten. V usage is TRBV4-3 and J usage is TRBJ2-5, with 8 bases identical to TRBD1. The CDR3 is made up of 15 amino acids. Germline loops: CDR1 LGHNA, CDR2 YSLEER. V lost 0 bases and J lost 5; bases outside the gene matches: 5. The CDR3 bases are TGCGCCAGCAGCCAAGAAAGACAGGGGCTGGAGACCCAGTACTTC. Amino acid sequence: CASSQERQGLETQYF.

DNA for the CDR3: TGTGCCAGCAGCAAAGATCTTAGGGGGACAGACCTCCGGCTCAATCAGCCCCAGCATTTT. Translating it yields CASSKDLRGTDLRLNQPQHF. This sequence joins TRBV21-1 and TRBJ1-5; the table's D gene call, TRBD1, was not cross checked with the DNA. TRBV21-1 corresponds to a pseudogene. The CDR3 has 20 residues.

V usage is TRBV6-2 or TRBV6-3 and J usage is TRBJ1-1; perhaps TRBD1 as D (5 bases). Germline CDR1 is MNHEY and CDR2 is SVGEGT. The CDR3 length is 16 residues. V lost 1 base, J lost 1 base, and 13 bases lay in between. CDR3 protein: CASSYFPRDRNTEAFF. CDR3 in DNA: TGTGCCAGCAGTTACTTTCCTCGAGACAGGAACACTGAAGCTTTCTTT.

A note on this clonotype: Since a much larger clone is just one base distant, this may be a read error. The rearrangement uses TRBV12-3 or TRBV12-4 and TRBJ1-5; D possibly corresponds to TRBD1 (6 bases). CDR3 length: 19 residues. The CDR3 DNA is TGTGCCAGCAATACATTTACCCCCGGACAGCGTGGGAGCAATCAGCCCAAGCATTTT. This translates into CASNTFTPGQRGSNQPKHF.

There are a few counts of this clonotype. The chain couples TRBV27 to TRBJ2-2; no definite D call. From germline, CDR1 is MNHEY and CDR2 SMNVEV (reference sequence). Trimming left V 1 base short and J 2 bases short, with 8 bases between. The CDR3 is 15 amino acids. This chain's CDR3 is CASSLLGSNTGELFF. In DNA form, the CDR3 reads TGTGCCAGCAGTTTATTGGGCAGTAACACCGGGGAGCTGTTTTTT.

This clonotype was detected a few times. Here the CDR3 reads CASSFGTSGANVLTF. DNA for the CDR3: TGTGCCAGCAGCTTTGGTACCTCTGGGGCCAACGTCCTGACTTTC. V usage is TRBV11-2 and J usage is TRBJ2-6, with D hard to call. Per germline, CDR1 SGHAT and CDR2 FQNNGV. Trimming took off 3 bases at V and 0 bases at J, with 6 bases between the two ends. The CDR3 runs 15 residues.

This clonotype has more than one count but fewer than ten. This chain connects TRBV14 to TRBJ2-7; the D call may be TRBD1 or TRBD2 (5 bases each). V lost 0 bases to trimming and J lost 0 bases, with 18 bases between them. The germline gives CDR1 SGHDN, CDR2 FVKESK. There are 18 residues in the CDR3. This CDR3 is CASSQDAHPGRRSYEQYF. For the CDR3, the DNA is TGTGCCAGCAGCCAAGATGCCCACCCGGGACGGCGCTCCTACGAGCAGTACTTC.

This clonotype has only a few counts. V gene TRBV20-1 combines with J gene TRBJ2-5; 7 nucleotides line up with TRBD2. The CDR3 loop spans 19 amino acids. Per the germline V gene, CDR1 is DFQATT and CDR2 is SNEGSKA (reference sequence). V dropped 3 bases and J dropped 0; count of bases not matched to a gene: 19. CDR3 coding DNA: TGCAGTGCTAGCCCGGCCAGCGGGGAGGTAGAATGGTACCAAGAGACCCAGTACTTC. The encoded protein is CSASPASGEVEWYQETQYF.

This chain uses TRBV6-2 or TRBV6-3 with TRBJ2-7, with 10 bases identical to TRBD2. The CDR3 is 16 amino acids. The junction had 7 bases not matched to a gene; V was cut back by 5 bases and J by 0 bases. The V gene's germline CDR1 is MNHEY and CDR2 SVGEGT. The CDR3 nucleotides are TGTGCCAGCAGTGATCCGGGACTAGCGTCCTCCTACGAGCAGTACTTC. As protein: CASSDPGLASSYEQYF.

The chain couples TRBV18 to TRBJ2-2; TRBD2 agrees at 10 bases. This CDR3 region has 22 residues. Germline CDR1 is KGHSH and CDR2 is LQKENI. The J segment lost 0 bases and the V segment lost 3 bases, leaving 19 bases of the junction unmatched. The CDR3 loop is CASSPPSWRRNSGGANTGELFF. The CDR3, as DNA: TGTGCCAGCTCACCTCCGTCTTGGAGGAGGAACAGCGGGGGGGCGAACACCGGGGAGCTGTTTTTT.

The rearrangement links TRBV6-5 to TRBJ2-3, with 9 bases lining up with TRBD1. The CDR3 extends over 13 amino acids. Germline loops: CDR1 MNHEY, CDR2 SVGAGI. V was clipped by 8 bases and J by 11 bases; unmatched bases: 11. The CDR3 loop is CASYGRPGQGQYF. For the CDR3, the DNA is TGTGCCAGCTACGGACGGCCGGGACAGGGGCAGTATTTT.